The TCR beta chain under discussion was sequenced for a study of CD8+ T cells in alopecia areata. Study-level background: Those receiving the skin were approximately 6-11-week-old female C3H/HeJ mice, whose grafts came from 6-12-month-old C3H/HeJ donors with spontaneous alopecia.

It was cDNA, reverse transcribed from extracted RNA, that served as the sequencing template. Only in-frame clones appear in the TCRdb table, and some are missing; sequencing was by immunoSEQ multiplex PCR. Recorded here are approximately 110,000 clones, none singletons. The study, taken as a whole, reports: TCRs were shared less clearly across patients than in mice, possibly for HLA-related reasons. More clonal than normal scalp was lesional scalp, particularly alopecia totalis/universalis. There were also resident alphabeta T cells of normal skin sequenced in scalp samples.

This clone was detected many times. Its antigen is not known. Mouse gene names and germline throughout. The read stops 4 residues short of the end of the CDR3; the missing end is completed from the germline J gene. The CDR3 loop spans 12 amino acids. Germline V gives CDR1 NNHDY, CDR2 SYVADS. The rearrangement joins TRBV13-3 to TRBJ2-5; D may be TRBD1 (5 bases). Sequencing was done on a sample of lesional skin. The TCR originated in a C3H/HeJ mouse with alopecia areata. This line is of MHC haplotype H2-k. The part of the CDR3 DNA that was read is TGTGCCAGCAGTAGGCAGGGAGAC. Encoded protein: CASSRQGD. The complete CDR3 reads CASSRQGDTQYF.